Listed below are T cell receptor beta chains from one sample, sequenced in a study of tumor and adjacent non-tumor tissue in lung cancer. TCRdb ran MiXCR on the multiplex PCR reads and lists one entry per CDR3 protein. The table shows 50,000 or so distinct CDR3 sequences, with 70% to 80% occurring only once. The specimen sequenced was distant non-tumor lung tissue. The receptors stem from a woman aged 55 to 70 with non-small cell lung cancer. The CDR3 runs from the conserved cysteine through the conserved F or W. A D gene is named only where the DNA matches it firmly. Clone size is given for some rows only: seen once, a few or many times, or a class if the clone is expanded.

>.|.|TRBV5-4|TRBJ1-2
CASSVRGIKYGYTF
TGTGCCAGCAGCGTACGGGGCATTAAGTATGGCTACACCTTC
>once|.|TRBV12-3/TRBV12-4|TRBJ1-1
CASSLNAGGSTEAFF
TGTGCCAGCAGTCTAAATGCAGGTGGAAGCACTGAAGCTTTCTTT
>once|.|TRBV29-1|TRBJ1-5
CSFRDRNQPQHF
TGCAGCTTCCGGGACCGCAATCAGCCCCAGCACTTT
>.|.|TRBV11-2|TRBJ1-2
CGSGAKGNYGYTF
TGTGGCAGCGGAGCGAAGGGAAACTATGGTTACACCTTC
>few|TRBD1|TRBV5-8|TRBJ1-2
CASSKRQGSTNYGYTF
TGTGCCAGCAGTAAGAGACAGGGAAGTACTAACTATGGCTACACCTTC
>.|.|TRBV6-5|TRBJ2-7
CSSSLLGGDGEQYF
TGTTCCAGCAGTCTCCTCGGCGGAGACGGCGAGCAGTACTTC
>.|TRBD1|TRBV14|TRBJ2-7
CASSQAWTGAYF
TGTGCCAGCAGCCAAGCCTGGACAGGGGCGTACTTC
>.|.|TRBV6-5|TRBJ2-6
CASSRQGGGEANVLTF
TGTGCCAGCAGTCGACAGGGAGGAGGGGAGGCCAACGTCCTTACCTTC
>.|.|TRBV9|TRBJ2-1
CASSVGSLPPYNERFF
TGTGCCAGCAGCGTCGGGAGCCTCCCTCCCTACAATGAGCGGTTCTTC
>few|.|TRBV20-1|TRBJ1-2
CSARREERANYGYTF
TGCAGTGCTAGGAGGGAGGAGAGGGCTAACTATGGCTACACCTTC
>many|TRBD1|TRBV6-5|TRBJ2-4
CASRPSRDRDRNIQYF
TGTGCCAGCAGACCGAGCCGGGACAGGGATCGGAACATTCAGTACTTC
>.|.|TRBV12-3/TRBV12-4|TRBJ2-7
CASSLKVEGAYEQYF
TGTGCCAGCAGTTTAAAAGTCGAAGGGGCTTACGAACAGTACTTC
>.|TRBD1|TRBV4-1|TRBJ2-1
CASIPKSIPGQGRGEQFF
TGCGCCAGCATCCCTAAATCTATCCCGGGACAGGGTCGTGGTGAGCAGTTCTTC
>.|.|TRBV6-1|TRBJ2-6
CVTKTGTSSGANVLTF
TGTGTCACCAAAACGGGGACAAGCTCTGGGGCCAACGTCCTGACTTTC
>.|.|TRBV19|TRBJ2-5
CASRRNGQETQYF
TGTGCCAGTAGGAGGAATGGGCAAGAGACCCAGTACTTC
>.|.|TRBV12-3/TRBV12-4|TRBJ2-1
CVSSLRALSNERFF
TGTGTCAGCAGTTTAAGGGCTTTGTCCAATGAGCGGTTCTTC
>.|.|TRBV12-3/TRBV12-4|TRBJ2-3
CVSSFSRGRTDTQYF
TGTGTCAGCAGTTTTTCAAGGGGCCGCACAGACACGCAGTATTTT
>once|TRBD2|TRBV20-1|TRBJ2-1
CIAEVLAGLNEQFF
TGCATTGCAGAGGTGCTAGCGGGATTGAATGAGCAGTTCTTC
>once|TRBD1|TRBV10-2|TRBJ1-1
CISSGRGTEAFF
TGCATCAGCTCAGGCAGGGGGACTGAAGCTTTCTTT
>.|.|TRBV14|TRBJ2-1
CASSQYRKVSYKEQLF
TGTGCCAGCAGCCAATATCGGAAGGTGTCCTACAAAGAGCAGTTATTC
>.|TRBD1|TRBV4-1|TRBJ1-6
CASSQEIQGAANSPLHF
TGCGCCAGCAGCCAAGAAATTCAGGGGGCGGCAAATTCACCCCTCCACTTT
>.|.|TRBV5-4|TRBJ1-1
CASSSDNKGSNSEAFF
TGTGCCAGCAGCTCGGACAACAAGGGGAGTAACTCTGAAGCTTTCTTT
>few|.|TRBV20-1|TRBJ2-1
CSTREGQGGAYNEQSF
TGCAGTACTAGAGAGGGTCAAGGGGGGGCGTACAATGAGCAGTCCTTC
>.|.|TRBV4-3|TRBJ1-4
CASSQDGEWEKLFF
TGCGCCAGCAGCCAGGACGGGGAGTGGGAAAAACTGTTTTTT
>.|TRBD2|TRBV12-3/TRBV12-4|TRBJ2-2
CANSFSGGRDTGELFF
TGTGCCAACAGTTTTTCGGGGGGGAGAGACACCGGGGAGCTGTTCTTT
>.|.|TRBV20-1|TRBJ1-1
CSTRSGGGFTEAFF
TGCAGTACCAGGAGTGGTGGGGGGTTCACTGAAGCTTTCTTT
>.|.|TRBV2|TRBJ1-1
CASSDWRENTEAFF
TGTGCCAGCAGTGACTGGAGAGAGAACACTGAAGCTTTCTTT
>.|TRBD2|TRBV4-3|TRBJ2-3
CASSQWTSGADTQYF
TGTGCCAGCAGCCAATGGACTAGCGGGGCTGATACGCAGTATTTT